The clone carrying this T cell receptor beta chain was seen a handful of times. This sample is part of a study of cytotoxic CD8 clonotypes in ibrutinib-treated CLL. Genomic DNA for TCR beta libraries, around 2 micrograms, came from cryopreserved PBMCs. Generated by immunoSEQ multiplex PCR, the TCRdb table keeps only in-frame clones and is missing some. The sample lists roughly 70,000 clones; approximately 90% were seen once. The TCR comes from a human donor with chronic lymphocytic leukemia. Sequenced material: PBMCs, taken after 12 months of ibrutinib treatment.

CDR3 region: CASSTYGDQPQHF. In DNA, the CDR3 is TGTGCCAGTAGTACGTATGGCGATCAGCCCCAGCATTTT. The V gene is TRBV19, the J gene TRBJ1-5; D ambiguous. V lost 4 bases to trimming and J lost 5 bases, with 9 bases between them. This CDR3 has 13 amino acids. Germline assignment: CDR1 LNHDA and CDR2 SQIVND (reference sequence). Full variable domain (rest looked up from reference TRBV19 and TRBJ1-5): DGGITQSPKYLFRKEGQNVTLSCEQNLNHDAMYWYRQDPGQGLRLIYYSQIVNDFQKGDIAEGYSVSREKKESFPLTVTSAQKNPTAFYLCASSTYGDQPQHFGDGTRLSIL.